Sequencing of this TCR beta chain was carried out in a study of T-cell reconstitution after alpha-beta-depleted transplantation in children. Study-level findings and limits: Several hundred expanded graft clones reportedly gave rise to the alpha-beta T cells present about two months after transplant.

This clonotype appeared a few times. Its matching antigen is unknown. Trimming stripped 3 bases from V and 0 bases from J, with 12 bases between. The CDR3 runs to 15 residues. Germline values: CDR1 SGHTA, CDR2 FQGNSA. Unique molecular identifiers were built into the TCRbeta library. TCRdb reprocessed the PCR reads with MiXCR, giving one entry per CDR3 protein. The sample holds about 980,000 distinct CDR3 sequences, about 29% seen once. The sequencing here drew on PBMCs, mostly from graft donor cells, taken 360 days after TCRalphabeta/CD19-depleted stem cell transplant. The chain joins TRBV7-2 to TRBJ2-7; D uncertain. This receptor was identified in a boy under three years old who had a stem cell transplant for SCID, so the T cells may come from the graft donor. In DNA form, the CDR3 reads TGTGCCAGCAGCTTTGAACTAACTGGCTCCTACGAGCAGTACTTC. Encoded protein: CASSFELTGSYEQYF.